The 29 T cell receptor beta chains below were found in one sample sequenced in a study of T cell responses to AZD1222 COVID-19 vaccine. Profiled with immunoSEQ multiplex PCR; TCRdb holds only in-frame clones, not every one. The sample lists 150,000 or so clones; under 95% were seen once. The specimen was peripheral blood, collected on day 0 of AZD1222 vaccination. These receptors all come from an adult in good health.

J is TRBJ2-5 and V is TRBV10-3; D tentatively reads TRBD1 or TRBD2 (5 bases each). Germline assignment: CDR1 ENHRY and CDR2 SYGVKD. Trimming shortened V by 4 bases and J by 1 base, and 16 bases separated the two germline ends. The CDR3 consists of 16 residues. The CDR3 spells CAISGGGPSGQETQYF. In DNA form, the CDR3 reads TGTGCCATCAGTGGTGGGGGTCCGAGTGGCCAAGAGACCCAGTACTTC.

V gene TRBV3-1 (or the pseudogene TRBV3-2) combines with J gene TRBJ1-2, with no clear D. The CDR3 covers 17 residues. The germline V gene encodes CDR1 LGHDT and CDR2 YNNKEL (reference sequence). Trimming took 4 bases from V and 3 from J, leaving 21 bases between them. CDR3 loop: CASSPLRGPSHHYGYTF. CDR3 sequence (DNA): TGTGCCAGCAGCCCACTTAGAGGGCCTAGCCACCACTATGGCTACACCTTC.

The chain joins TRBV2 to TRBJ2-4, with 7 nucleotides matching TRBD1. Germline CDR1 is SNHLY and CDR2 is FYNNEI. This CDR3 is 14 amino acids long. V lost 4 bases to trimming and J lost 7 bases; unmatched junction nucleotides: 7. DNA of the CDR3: TGTGCCAGCAGTGTGTGGCAGGGGGAGAACATTCAGTACTTC. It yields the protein CASSVWQGENIQYF.

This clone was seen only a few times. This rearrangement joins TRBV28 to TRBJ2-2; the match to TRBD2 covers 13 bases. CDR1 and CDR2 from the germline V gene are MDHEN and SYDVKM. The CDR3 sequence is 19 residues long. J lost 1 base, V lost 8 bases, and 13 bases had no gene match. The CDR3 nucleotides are TGTGCCAGCGGCACGGGACTAGCGGGACCATATAAGAACACCGGGGAGCTGTTTTTT. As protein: CASGTGLAGPYKNTGELFF.

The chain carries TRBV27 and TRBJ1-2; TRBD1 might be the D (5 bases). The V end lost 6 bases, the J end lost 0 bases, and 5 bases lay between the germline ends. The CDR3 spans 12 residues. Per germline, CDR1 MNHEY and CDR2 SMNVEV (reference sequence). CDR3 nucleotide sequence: TGTGCCAGCAGACAGGCTAACTATGGCTACACCTTC. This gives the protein CASRQANYGYTF.

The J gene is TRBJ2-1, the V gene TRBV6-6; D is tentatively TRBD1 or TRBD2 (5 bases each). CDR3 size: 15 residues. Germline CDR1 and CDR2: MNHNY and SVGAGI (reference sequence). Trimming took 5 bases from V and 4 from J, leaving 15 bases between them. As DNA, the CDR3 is TGTGCCAGCAGTCACGGGGCTAGCAGATACAATGAGCAGTTCTTC. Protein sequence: CASSHGASRYNEQFF.

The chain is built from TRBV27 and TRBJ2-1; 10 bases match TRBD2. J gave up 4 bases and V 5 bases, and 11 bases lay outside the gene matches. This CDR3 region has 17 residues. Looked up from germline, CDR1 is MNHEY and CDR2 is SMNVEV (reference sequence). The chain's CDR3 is CASSRSPLAGAYNEQFF. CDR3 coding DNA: TGTGCCAGCAGTCGGTCCCCCCTAGCGGGAGCTTACAATGAGCAGTTCTTC.

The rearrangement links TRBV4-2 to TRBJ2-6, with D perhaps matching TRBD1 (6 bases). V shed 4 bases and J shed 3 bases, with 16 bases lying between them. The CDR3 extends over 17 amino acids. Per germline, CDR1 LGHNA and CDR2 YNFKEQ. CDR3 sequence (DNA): TGTGCCAGCAGCCCCGTAGGCAGGGGAGATGGGGCCAACGTCCTGACTTTC. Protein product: CASSPVGRGDGANVLTF.

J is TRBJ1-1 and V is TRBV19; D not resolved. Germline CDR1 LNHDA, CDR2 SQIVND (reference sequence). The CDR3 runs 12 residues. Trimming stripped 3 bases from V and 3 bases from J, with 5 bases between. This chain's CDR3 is CASSMGHTEAFF. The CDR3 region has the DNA TGTGCCAGTAGTATGGGCCACACTGAAGCTTTCTTT.

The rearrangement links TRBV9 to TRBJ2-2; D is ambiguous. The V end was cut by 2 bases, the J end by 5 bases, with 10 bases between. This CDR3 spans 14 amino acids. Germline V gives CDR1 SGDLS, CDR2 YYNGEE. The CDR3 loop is CASSVGGLTGELFF. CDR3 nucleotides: TGTGCCAGCAGCGTTGGCGGATTAACCGGGGAGCTGTTTTTT.

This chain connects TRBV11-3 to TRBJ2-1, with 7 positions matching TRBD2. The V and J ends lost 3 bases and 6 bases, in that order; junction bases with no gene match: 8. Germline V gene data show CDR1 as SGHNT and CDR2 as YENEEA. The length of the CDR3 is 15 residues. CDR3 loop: CASSFGRLAGNEQFF. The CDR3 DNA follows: TGTGCCAGCAGCTTTGGGAGACTAGCCGGCAATGAGCAGTTCTTC.

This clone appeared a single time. The CDR3 reads CASSTGPQETQYF. CDR3 nucleotides: TGTGCCAGTAGTACCGGCCCTCAAGAGACCCAGTACTTC. The V and J genes are TRBV19 and TRBJ2-5; no definite D call. The V and J ends lost 4 bases and 2 bases respectively, with 8 bases between them. Germline CDR1 is LNHDA and CDR2 is SQIVND (reference sequence). This CDR3 comprises 13 residues.

The CDR3 coding sequence is TGTGCCTGGAGCCTCGGTCTGGCGACCCAGTACTTC. It specifies CAWSLGLATQYF. The rearrangement links TRBV30 to TRBJ2-5; D call uncertain. V lost 3 bases and J lost 7, with 12 bases in between. The germline gives CDR1 GTSNPN, CDR2 SVGIG (reference sequence). This CDR3 is 12 amino acids long.

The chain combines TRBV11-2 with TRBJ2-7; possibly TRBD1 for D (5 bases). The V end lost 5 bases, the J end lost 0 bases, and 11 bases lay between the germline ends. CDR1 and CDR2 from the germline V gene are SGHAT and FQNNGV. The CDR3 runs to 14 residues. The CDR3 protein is CASSPQAISYEQYF. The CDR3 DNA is TGTGCCAGCAGCCCACAGGCGATCTCCTACGAGCAGTACTTC. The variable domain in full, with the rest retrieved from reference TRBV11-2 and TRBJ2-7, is EAGVAQSPRYKIIEKRQSVAFWCNPISGHATLYWYQQILGQGPKLLIQFQNNGVVDDSQLPKDRFSAERLKGVDSTLKIQPAKLEDSAVYLCASSPQAISYEQYFGPGTRLTVT.

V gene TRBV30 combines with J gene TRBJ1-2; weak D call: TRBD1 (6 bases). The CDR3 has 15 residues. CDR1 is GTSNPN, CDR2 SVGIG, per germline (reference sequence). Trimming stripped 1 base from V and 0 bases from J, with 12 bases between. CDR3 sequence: CAWSGMTGSNYGYTF. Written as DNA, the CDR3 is TGTGCCTGGAGTGGGATGACAGGATCTAACTATGGCTACACCTTC.

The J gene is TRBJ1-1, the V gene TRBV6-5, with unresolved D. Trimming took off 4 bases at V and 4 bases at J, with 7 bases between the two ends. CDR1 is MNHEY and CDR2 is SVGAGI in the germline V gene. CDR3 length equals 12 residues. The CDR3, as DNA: TGTGCCAGCAGTTTCAAAGGCACTGAAGCTTTCTTT. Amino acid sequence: CASSFKGTEAFF.

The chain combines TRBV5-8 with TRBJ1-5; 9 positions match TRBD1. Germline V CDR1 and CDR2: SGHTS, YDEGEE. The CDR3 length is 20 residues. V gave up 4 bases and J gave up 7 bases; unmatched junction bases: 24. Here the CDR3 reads CASSRYPGQGFNSGHQPQHF. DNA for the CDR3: TGTGCCAGCAGCCGATACCCGGGACAGGGATTTAATTCGGGCCACCAGCCCCAGCATTTT.

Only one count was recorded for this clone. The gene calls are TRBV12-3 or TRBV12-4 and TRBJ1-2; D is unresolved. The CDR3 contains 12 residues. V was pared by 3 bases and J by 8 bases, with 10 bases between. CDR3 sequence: CASSFTARGYTF. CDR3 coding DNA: TGTGCCAGCAGTTTCACGGCGAGGGGCTACACCTTC.

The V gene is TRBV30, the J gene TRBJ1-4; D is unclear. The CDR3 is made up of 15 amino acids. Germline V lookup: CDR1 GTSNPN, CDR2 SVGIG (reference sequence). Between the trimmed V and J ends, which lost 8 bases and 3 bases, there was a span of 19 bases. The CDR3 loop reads CAGEFNQASNEKLFF. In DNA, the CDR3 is TGTGCCGGAGAGTTTAACCAAGCCTCTAATGAAAAACTGTTTTTT.

CDR3 nucleotide sequence: TGCAGCGCTAGACAGGGGGCGCGACATGGCTACACCTTC. This sequence encodes CSARQGARHGYTF. The chain joins TRBV29-1 to TRBJ1-2; 10 nucleotides line up with TRBD1. The germline gives CDR1 SQVTM, CDR2 ANQGSEA. The CDR3 totals 13 residues. Losses at the gene ends were 7 bases for V and 6 bases for J; bases not matched to a gene: 8.

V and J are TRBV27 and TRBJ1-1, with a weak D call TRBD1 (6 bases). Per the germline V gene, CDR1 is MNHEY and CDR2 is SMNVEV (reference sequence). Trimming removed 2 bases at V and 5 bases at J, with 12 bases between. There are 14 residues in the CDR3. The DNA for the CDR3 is TGTGCCAGCAGTTTACAGGGGTTCGGGACTGAAGCTTTCTTT. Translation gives CASSLQGFGTEAFF.

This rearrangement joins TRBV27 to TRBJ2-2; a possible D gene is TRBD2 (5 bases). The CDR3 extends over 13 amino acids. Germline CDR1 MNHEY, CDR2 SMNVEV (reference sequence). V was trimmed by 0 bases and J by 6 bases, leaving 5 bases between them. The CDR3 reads CASSLSGAGELFF. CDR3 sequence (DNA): TGTGCCAGCAGTTTATCGGGAGCCGGGGAGCTGTTTTTT.

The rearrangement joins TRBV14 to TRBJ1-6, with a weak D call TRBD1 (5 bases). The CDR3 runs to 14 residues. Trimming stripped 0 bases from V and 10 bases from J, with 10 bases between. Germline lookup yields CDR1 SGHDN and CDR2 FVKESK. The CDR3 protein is CASSQEVRGSPLHF. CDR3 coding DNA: TGTGCCAGCAGCCAAGAAGTAAGGGGCTCACCCCTCCACTTT.

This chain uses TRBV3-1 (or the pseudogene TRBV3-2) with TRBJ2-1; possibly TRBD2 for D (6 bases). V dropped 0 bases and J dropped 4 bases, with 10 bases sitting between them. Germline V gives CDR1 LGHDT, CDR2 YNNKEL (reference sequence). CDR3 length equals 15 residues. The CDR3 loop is CASSQEGGGYNEQFF. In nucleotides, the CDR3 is TGTGCCAGCAGCCAAGAGGGAGGTGGTTACAATGAGCAGTTCTTC.

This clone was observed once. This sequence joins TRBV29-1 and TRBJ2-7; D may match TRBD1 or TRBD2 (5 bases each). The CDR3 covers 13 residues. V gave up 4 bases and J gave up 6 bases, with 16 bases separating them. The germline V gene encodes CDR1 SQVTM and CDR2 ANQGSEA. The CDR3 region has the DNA TGCAGCGTTGGAACACCCCGGGACCCCGAGCAGTACTTC. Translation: CSVGTPRDPEQYF.

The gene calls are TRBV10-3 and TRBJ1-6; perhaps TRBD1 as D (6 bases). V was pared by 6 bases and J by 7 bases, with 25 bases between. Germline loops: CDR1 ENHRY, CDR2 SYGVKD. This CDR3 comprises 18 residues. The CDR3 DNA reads TGTGCCATCAGAGTGGACAAACCAAAACAGGGTGTCAATTCACCCCTCCACTTT. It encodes CAIRVDKPKQGVNSPLHF.

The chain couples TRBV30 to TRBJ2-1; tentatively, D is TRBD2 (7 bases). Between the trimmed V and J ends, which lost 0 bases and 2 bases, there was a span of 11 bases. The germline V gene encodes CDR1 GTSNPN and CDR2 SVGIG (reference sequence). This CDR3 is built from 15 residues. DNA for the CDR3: TGTGCCTGGAGTGTGGGGGGGGCGACCTACAATGAGCAGTTCTTC. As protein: CAWSVGGATYNEQFF. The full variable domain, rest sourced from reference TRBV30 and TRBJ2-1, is SQTIHQWPATLVQPVGSPLSLECTVEGTSNPNLYWYRQAAGRGLQLLFYSVGIGQISSEVPQNLSASRPQDRQFILSSKKLLLSDSGFYLCAWSVGGATYNEQFFGPGTRLTVL.

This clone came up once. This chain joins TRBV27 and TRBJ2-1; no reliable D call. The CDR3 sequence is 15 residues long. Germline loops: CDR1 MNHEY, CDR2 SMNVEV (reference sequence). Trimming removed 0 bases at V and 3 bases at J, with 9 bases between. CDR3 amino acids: CASSLSGSGYNEQFF. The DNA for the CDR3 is TGTGCCAGCAGTTTATCGGGCTCTGGCTACAATGAGCAGTTCTTC.

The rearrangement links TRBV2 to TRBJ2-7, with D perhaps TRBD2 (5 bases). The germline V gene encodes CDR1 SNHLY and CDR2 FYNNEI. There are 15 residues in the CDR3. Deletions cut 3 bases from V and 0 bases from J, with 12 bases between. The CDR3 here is CASSESGRSSYEQYF. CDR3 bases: TGTGCCAGCAGTGAGAGCGGTAGGAGCTCCTACGAGCAGTACTTC.